The present T cell receptor beta chain was sequenced within a study of T cell changes during pregnancy in multiple sclerosis (dated by TCRdb to about 2019). Describing the broader study: The study looked at changes in the T cell repertoire across pregnancy in women with multiple sclerosis.

Library preparation employed the immunoSEQ multiplex PCR assay. TCRdb took over this immuneACCESS table, retaining in-frame rearrangements with V and J assigned. Such tables are incomplete; in checked studies, under half of the missing clones stem from an unresolved V gene, and the remainder is unexplained. In this sample the table shows some 64,000 clones, about 90% of which occur a single time. The ten top clones hold roughly 1.5% of the sample. Of note for this clone: It has no known antigen specificity. No qualities accompany the bases; no much larger clone lies one base away.

The source is a female donor with multiple sclerosis, enrolled in a pregnancy study. The sequenced sample was peripheral blood, obtained after pregnancy.

The nucleotide sequence is TGTGCCAGTAGTCCGGAGCCGGGACTGTACGAGCAGTACTTC. Translated, it gives CASSPEPGLYEQYF. The sequence is built from TRBV19 and TRBJ2-7; tentative D gene TRBD2, with 6 bases matching. The CDR3 spans 14 residues, from the cysteine through the phenylalanine. Only the CDR3 DNA stays, 42 bases, in frame from base 1. The CDR1 and CDR2 encoded by the germline V gene (reference sequence) are LNHDA and SQIVND. The junction carries 15 bases between V and J, which are trimmed by 5 bases and 4 bases respectively.